This T cell receptor (beta chain) was captured by sequencing in a study of cytomegalovirus exposure and HLA in healthy donors. Study outcomes and limitations: What a later analysis showed was that several of the most significant clusters appeared linked to common viral pathogens.

Points on this clone: Its specificity is not known.

Germline CDR1 reads SGHVS; CDR2 reads FQNEAQ. V was cut by 3 bases and J by 2 bases, with 11 bases left in between. The CDR3 consists of 14 residues. PCR was performed using 60 Vbeta and 13 Jbeta primers. Original handling: Later work found about 80 million unique TCR beta chains, with about 10 million shared. The assay was immunoSEQ multiplex PCR, and TCRdb's table has in-frame clones only and misses some. That table furnishes V, J and clone size, whereas the DNA furnished D and trimming. The data contain around 100,000 clones, just under 70% of them seen just once; the ten biggest clones take up about 9%.

The TCR originated in a man in his thirties or forties in good health and CMV-seropositive. The chain uses TRBV7-8 and TRBJ2-7, with D perhaps matching TRBD2 (6 bases). Sequencing was performed on PBMCs. The CDR3 sequence is CASSLREGPYEQYF. The CDR3 region has the DNA TGTGCCAGCAGCTTGCGGGAAGGGCCCTACGAGCAGTACTTC.